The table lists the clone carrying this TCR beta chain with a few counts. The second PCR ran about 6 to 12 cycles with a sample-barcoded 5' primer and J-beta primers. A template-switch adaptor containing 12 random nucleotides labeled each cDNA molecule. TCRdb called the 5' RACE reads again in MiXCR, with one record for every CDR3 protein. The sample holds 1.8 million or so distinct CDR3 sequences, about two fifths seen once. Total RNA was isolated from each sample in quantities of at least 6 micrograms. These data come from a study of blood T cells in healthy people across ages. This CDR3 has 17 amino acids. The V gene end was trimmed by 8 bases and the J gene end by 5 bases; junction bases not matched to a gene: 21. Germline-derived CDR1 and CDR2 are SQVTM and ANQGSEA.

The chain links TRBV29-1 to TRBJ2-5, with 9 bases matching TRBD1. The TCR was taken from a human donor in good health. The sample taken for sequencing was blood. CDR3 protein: CSSRGGVTGGAAETQYF. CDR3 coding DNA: TGCAGCTCACGTGGCGGTGTTACAGGGGGCGCCGCGGAGACCCAGTACTTC. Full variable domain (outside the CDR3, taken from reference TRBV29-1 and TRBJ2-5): SAVISQKPSRDICQRGTSLTIQCQVDSQVTMMFWYRQQPGQSLTLIATANQGSEATYESGFVIDKFPISRPNLTFSTLTVSNMSPEDSSIYLCSSRGGVTGGAAETQYFGPGTRLLVL.